Presented here are 9 T cell receptor beta chains from one specimen sequenced in a study of cytomegalovirus exposure and HLA in healthy donors. The primer mix had 60 Vbeta and 13 Jbeta primers. Sequencing was performed with immunoSEQ multiplex PCR; in TCRdb, only in-frame clones are kept and a portion is missing. The table lists roughly 30,000 clones, with about 3% in the top ten. The source material was PBMCs. The source is a woman in her thirties or forties in good health and CMV-seropositive.

CDR3 nucleotides: TGTGCCAGCGGTAGCACAGATACGCAGTATTTT. Protein: CASGSTDTQYF. The gene calls are TRBV19 and TRBJ2-3; D is unclear. CDR1 and CDR2 (germline): LNHDA, SQIVND (reference sequence). Trimming took 9 bases from V and 0 from J, leaving 4 bases between them. This CDR3 contains 11 residues.

V is TRBV18 and J is TRBJ2-1, with 9 positions matching TRBD2. The V gene's germline CDR1 is KGHSH and CDR2 LQKENI. V lost 4 bases and J lost 2; bases outside the gene matches: 0. The CDR3 is 14 amino acids. The CDR3 region has the DNA TGTGCCAGCTCACTAGCGGGAGCCTACAATGAGCAGTTCTTC. Protein: CASSLAGAYNEQFF.

This chain connects TRBV28 to TRBJ1-2, with D unresolved. The CDR3 covers 14 residues. CDR1 MDHEN and CDR2 SYDVKM come from the germline V gene. V was shortened by 9 bases and J by 2 bases, with 16 bases between the two germline ends. The CDR3 here is CASKLWTGNYGYTF. The CDR3 DNA reads TGTGCCAGTAAACTTTGGACGGGGAACTATGGCTACACCTTC.

The chain uses TRBV29-1 and TRBJ2-7; 14 positions agree with TRBD2. The germline V gene has CDR1 SQVTM and CDR2 ANQGSEA. V shed 3 bases, J shed 3 bases, and the junction held 16 bases outside the gene matches. The CDR3 has 19 amino acids. The CDR3 spells CSVEGTGSGTSGRDYEQYF. The CDR3 bases are TGCAGCGTTGAGGGAACAGGGTCCGGGACTAGCGGGAGAGACTACGAGCAGTACTTC.

The chain carries TRBV6-5 and TRBJ2-2; possibly TRBD1 for D (5 bases). V lost 6 bases and J 2 bases, leaving 13 bases between the germline ends. The germline V gene has CDR1 MNHEY and CDR2 SVGAGI. The CDR3 runs 15 residues. DNA of the CDR3: TGTGCCAGCAGCCCGGACATACTAAACACCGGGGAGCTGTTTTTT. Translation gives CASSPDILNTGELFF.

The genes are TRBV5-1 and TRBJ2-7; possibly TRBD1 for D (5 bases). Germline-derived CDR1 and CDR2 are SGHRS and YFSETQ. Trimming took 4 bases from V and 0 from J, leaving 14 bases between them. This CDR3 has 15 amino acids. The CDR3 DNA reads as TGCGCCAGCAGCCCCGGTGGGGCCCACTCCTACGAGCAGTACTTC. It yields the protein CASSPGGAHSYEQYF.

V usage is TRBV6-6 and J usage is TRBJ2-2; D gene unclear. Germline CDR1 MNHNY, CDR2 SVGAGI (reference sequence). This CDR3 has 12 amino acids. The ends were cut back, 6 bases at V and 5 bases at J, with 7 bases in the middle. Here the CDR3 DNA reads TGTGCCAGCAGCCAACGGACCGGGGAGCTGTTTTTT. Translated: CASSQRTGELFF.

The chain links TRBV4-1 to TRBJ1-5; 10 bases align to TRBD1. Germline assignment: CDR1 MGHRA and CDR2 YSYEKL. The CDR3 sequence is 16 residues long. Trimming cost V 4 bases and J 5 bases; bases outside gene matches: 8. CDR3 coding DNA: TGCGCCAGCAGCCTCCATGGACAGGGGGGATATCAGCCCCAGCATTTT. It codes for CASSLHGQGGYQPQHF.

The chain couples TRBV4-2 to TRBJ1-2; weak D call: TRBD1 (5 bases). This CDR3 contains 15 residues. The germline V gene encodes CDR1 LGHNA and CDR2 YNFKEQ. V lost 4 bases and J 6 bases, leaving 18 bases between the germline ends. The CDR3 sequence: CASSPGRPAGDGYTF. DNA of the CDR3: TGTGCCAGCAGCCCAGGGAGGCCGGCGGGGGATGGCTACACCTTC.